The 29 T cell receptor beta chains below all came from one sample that was sequenced in a study of post-analysis software for immune sequencing data. Libraries were made from TCR beta cDNA, and they carried unique molecular identifiers. TCRdb reprocessed the PCR reads with MiXCR, giving one entry per CDR3 protein. The data show about 430,000 distinct CDR3 sequences, about 39% seen once. Study-wide results and caveats: When patients were compared with controls, 5 or 6 TRBV segments were more frequent, TRBV5-6, TRBV5-1 and TRBV20-1 among them.

No antigens are known for them. The specimen was blood. The receptors were sampled from a girl under 10 years old with multiple sclerosis.

This chain links TRBV6-2 or TRBV6-3 with TRBJ2-7, with 9 positions matching TRBD2. The V segment lost 2 bases and the J segment 3 bases; nucleotides outside the gene matches: 5. Germline values: CDR1 MNHEY, CDR2 SVGEGT. The CDR3 contains 15 residues. The CDR3 reads CASSYGVAGVYEQYF. For the CDR3, the DNA is TGTGCCAGCAGTTACGGAGTAGCGGGAGTCTACGAGCAGTACTTC.

On this clonotype: At one boundary the junction diverges from the germline segment, which might be a read error. This rearrangement joins TRBV9 to TRBJ2-5; the match to TRBD2 covers 10 bases. The DNA matches TRBJ2-7 better at its end, which makes the J call doubtful. The CDR3 covers 15 residues. In germline, CDR1 is SGDLS, CDR2 YYNGEE. Here the CDR3 reads CASSAGTSDSDEQYF. CDR3 DNA sequence: TGTGCCAGTAGCGCCGGGACTAGCGATTCGGACGAGCAGTACTTC.

The CDR3 nucleotides are TGTGCCAGCAGTTTATCCAGGACGGAATACAAGGACTATGGCTACACCTTC. This encodes CASSLSRTEYKDYGYTF. The rearrangement links TRBV27 to TRBJ1-2; D remains unclear. This CDR3 comprises 17 residues. From germline, CDR1 is MNHEY and CDR2 SMNVEV (reference sequence). V lost 0 bases and J 3 bases, leaving 17 bases between the germline ends.

The chain couples TRBV12-3 or TRBV12-4 to TRBJ1-6; the D is unclear. This CDR3 has 15 residues. Trimming cost V 6 bases and J 7 bases, with 16 bases left between them. CDR3 in DNA: TGTGCCAGCAGGCCCGGACCGCTCGTAAATTCACCCCTCCACTTT. This codes for CASRPGPLVNSPLHF.

V usage is TRBV12-3 or TRBV12-4 and J usage is TRBJ1-2; D ambiguous. The CDR3 covers 14 residues. The V end was cut by 6 bases, the J end by 6 bases, with 17 bases between. CDR3 sequence (DNA): TGTGCCAGCAGGCCACACGAGATAGTCGATGGCTACACCTTC. It translates to CASRPHEIVDGYTF.

With regard to this clonotype: A junction end diverges from the germline sequence, so it may reflect a read error. The chain combines TRBV12-3 or TRBV12-4 with TRBJ2-5; no clear D. CDR3 length: 14 amino acids. CDR3 in DNA: TGTGCCAGCAGTTTCCCTCGAAAGGAAGAGGCCCAGTACTTC. Its translation is CASSFPRKEEAQYF.

The V and J genes are TRBV20-1 and TRBJ2-5, with 7 bases matching TRBD2. Germline lookup yields CDR1 DFQATT and CDR2 SNEGSKA (reference sequence). V was clipped by 6 bases and J by 2 bases; unmatched bases: 9. This CDR3 region has 14 residues. The CDR3 sequence: CSASRAGSQETQYF. DNA of the CDR3: TGCAGTGCGAGCAGAGCGGGGAGTCAAGAGACCCAGTACTTC.

The rearrangement joins TRBV7-2 to TRBJ2-3, with 10 nucleotides matching TRBD2. The CDR3 contains 16 residues. The germline gives CDR1 SGHTA, CDR2 FQGNSA. The V gene end was trimmed by 5 bases and the J gene end by 2 bases; junction bases not matched to a gene: 7. The CDR3 bases are TGTGCCAGCAGCCCACGGACTAGCGGCCCCACAGATACGCAGTATTTT. Protein sequence: CASSPRTSGPTDTQYF.

The rearrangement joins TRBV6-2 or TRBV6-3 to TRBJ2-3; maybe TRBD1 (5 bases). The V gene's germline CDR1 is MNHEY and CDR2 SVGEGT. V lost 0 bases and J 3 bases, leaving 16 bases between the germline ends. The CDR3 covers 17 residues. DNA of the CDR3: TGTGCCAGCAGTTACTCGGACATACCTATTTCAACAGATACGCAGTATTTT. Translating it yields CASSYSDIPISTDTQYF.

This clonotype was picked up a small number of times. The gene calls are TRBV5-1 and TRBJ1-2; D unresolved. The ends were cut back, 0 bases at V and 7 bases at J, with 7 bases in the middle. The CDR3 contains 12 residues. Germline V gene data show CDR1 as SGHRS and CDR2 as YFSETQ. The CDR3 nucleotides are TGCGCCAGCAGCTTGGCTCGGGGTGGCTACACCTTC. This translates into CASSLARGGYTF.

V gene TRBV7-3 combines with J gene TRBJ2-7; possibly TRBD2 for D (5 bases). The CDR3 runs 15 residues. Trimming left V 4 bases short and J 0 bases short, with 13 bases between. Looked up from germline, CDR1 is SGHTA and CDR2 is FQGTGA. CDR3 sequence reads: CASSSWTGSSYEQYF. The CDR3 nucleotides are TGTGCCAGCAGCTCCTGGACGGGGAGCTCCTACGAGCAGTACTTC.

The chain has TRBV11-2 and TRBJ2-7, with D perhaps matching TRBD1 (6 bases). The V and J ends lost 0 bases and 4 bases respectively, with 10 bases between them. Germline CDR1 reads SGHAT; CDR2 reads FQNNGV. The CDR3 is 14 residues long. CDR3 DNA sequence: TGTGCCAGCAGCTTAGACAGGCAGGGGTACGAGCAGTACTTC. Translation gives CASSLDRQGYEQYF. The entire variable domain, with the rest obtained from reference TRBV11-2 and TRBJ2-7, is as follows: EAGVAQSPRYKIIEKRQSVAFWCNPISGHATLYWYQQILGQGPKLLIQFQNNGVVDDSQLPKDRFSAERLKGVDSTLKIQPAKLEDSAVYLCASSLDRQGYEQYFGPGTRLTVT.

The rearrangement uses TRBV10-3 and TRBJ2-7; D perhaps matches TRBD1 (6 bases). The CDR3 has 13 residues. V lost 10 bases, J lost 1 base, and 14 bases lay in between. CDR1 ENHRY and CDR2 SYGVKD come from the germline V gene. The CDR3 here is CATTRTESYEQYF. CDR3 DNA: TGTGCCACGACTCGGACAGAGTCCTACGAGCAGTACTTC.

The rearrangement uses TRBV12-3 or TRBV12-4 and TRBJ2-1, with D possibly TRBD2 on 5 matching bases. This CDR3 contains 13 residues. V was clipped by 4 bases and J by 3 bases, with 7 bases between them. The CDR3 reads CASSSRGYNEQFF. CDR3 coding DNA: TGTGCCAGCAGTTCTCGGGGCTACAATGAGCAGTTCTTC.

The V call is TRBV20-1, the J call TRBJ1-4; D is possibly TRBD1 (5 bases). Germline CDR1 is DFQATT and CDR2 is SNEGSKA (reference sequence). This CDR3 has 12 amino acids. This chain's CDR3 is CSIGGTNEKLFF. The CDR3 DNA follows: TGCAGCATCGGGGGAACTAATGAAAAACTGTTTTTT.

The chain employs TRBV20-1 and TRBJ2-7; D uncertain. Germline values: CDR1 DFQATT, CDR2 SNEGSKA (reference sequence). V lost 0 bases and J lost 3, with 12 bases in between. The CDR3 runs to 14 residues. For the CDR3, the DNA is TGCAGTGCTAGAGATCCTTATCACAGCTACGAGCAGTACTTC. Amino acid sequence: CSARDPYHSYEQYF.

This chain uses TRBV6-2 or TRBV6-3 with TRBJ2-3; no clear D gene. The CDR3 is 11 residues long. Trimming removed 6 bases from V and 8 bases from J, with 9 bases in between. Germline CDR1 is MNHEY and CDR2 is SVGEGT. The CDR3 sequence: CASSQGLTQYF. The CDR3 coding sequence is TGTGCCAGCAGCCAAGGCCTTACGCAGTATTTT.

The V gene is TRBV12-3 or TRBV12-4, the J gene TRBJ2-3, with D possibly TRBD1 on 6 matching bases. V lost 6 bases and J 5 bases, leaving 15 bases between the germline ends. This CDR3 has 14 residues. CDR3 DNA sequence: TGTGCCAGCAGGACGGCAGGGGAAGGAGATACGCAGTATTTT. It encodes CASRTAGEGDTQYF.

V and J are TRBV6-2 or TRBV6-3 and TRBJ2-1; the match to TRBD2 covers 15 bases. This CDR3 is 19 amino acids long. Germline trimming cut 7 bases from V and 3 bases from J; bases unmatched to any gene: 13. CDR1 and CDR2 (germline): MNHEY, SVGEGT. For the CDR3, the DNA is TGTGCCAGCAAACGGCTGGGACTAGCGGGAGGTCCGAACTACAATGAGCAGTTCTTC. It specifies CASKRLGLAGGPNYNEQFF.

This clonotype was seen once. V gene TRBV13 combines with J gene TRBJ2-1; 7 bases line up with TRBD1. The J call may not be correct, given that the DNA end is closer to TRBJ2-7. Looked up from germline, CDR1 is PRHDT and CDR2 is FYEKMQ (reference sequence). This CDR3 comprises 15 residues. In nucleotides, the CDR3 is TGTGCCAGCAGCCAAGGGACAGAGGCCTACAATGAGCAGTACTTC. Translated, it gives CASSQGTEAYNEQYF.

J is TRBJ2-5 and V is TRBV15; no firm D call. CDR1 and CDR2 from the germline V gene are LNHNV and YYDKDF (reference sequence). The length of the CDR3 is 15 residues. The germline V and J ends were trimmed by 0 bases and 5 bases, with 13 bases remaining between them. The CDR3 is CATSRDYWGWETQYF. The CDR3 bases are TGTGCCACCAGCAGAGATTACTGGGGTTGGGAGACCCAGTACTTC.

This chain uses TRBV20-1 with TRBJ2-5, with D perhaps TRBD1 or TRBD2 (5 bases each). CDR1 and CDR2 (germline): DFQATT, SNEGSKA (reference sequence). There are 16 residues in the CDR3. Trimming cost V 5 bases and J 4 bases, with 23 bases left between them. The CDR3 loop is CSADVIIRGNLETQYF. In nucleotides, the CDR3 is TGCAGTGCTGACGTCATTATCCGGGGCAACCTAGAGACCCAGTACTTC.

The chain carries TRBV5-1 and TRBJ2-1; TRBD2 aligns across 13 bases. The CDR3 sequence is 15 residues long. After removal of 2 bases from V and 5 bases from J, the junction contained 1 base not matched to a gene. CDR1 and CDR2 (germline): SGHRS, YFSETQ. CDR3 sequence: CASSLLAGGDNEQFF. Here the CDR3 DNA reads TGCGCCAGCAGCTTACTAGCGGGAGGGGACAATGAGCAGTTCTTC.

This chain connects TRBV7-2 to TRBJ2-1, with TRBD2 matching over 8 bases. This CDR3 spans 15 amino acids. Trimming removed 5 bases from V and 3 bases from J; junction bases left unmatched: 6. Germline V gene sequence: CDR1 SGHTA, CDR2 FQGNSA. In DNA form, the CDR3 reads TGTGCCAGCAGCCCCGGGGGGGCGGACTACAATGAGCAGTTCTTC. Translated, it gives CASSPGGADYNEQFF. Supplemented by reference TRBV7-2 and TRBJ2-1, the full variable domain reads GAGVSQSPSNKVTEKGKDVELRCDPISGHTALYWYRQSLGQGLEFLIYFQGNSAPDKSGLPSDRFSAERTGGSVSTLTIQRTQQEDSAVYLCASSPGGADYNEQFFGPGTRLTVL.

The table lists this clonotype with a few counts. The rearrangement links TRBV12-3 or TRBV12-4 to TRBJ1-2; TRBD1 agrees at 7 bases. With V trimmed by 5 bases and J by 6 bases, 9 bases remained unmatched. This CDR3 region has 14 residues. The CDR3 sequence: CASSQRQGRNGYTF. CDR3 nucleotides: TGTGCCAGCAGTCAAAGACAGGGAAGGAATGGCTACACCTTC.

The chain couples TRBV7-3 to TRBJ2-5; possibly TRBD2 for D (5 bases). Germline V gene lookup returns CDR1 SGHTA and CDR2 FQGTGA. This CDR3 contains 16 residues. The V end lost 5 bases, the J end lost 1 base, and 17 bases lay between the germline ends. For the CDR3, the DNA is TGTGCCAGCAGCCTAGGGTCTAGTGCGGGCCAAGAGACCCAGTACTTC. Translation: CASSLGSSAGQETQYF.

The table lists this clonotype with a few counts. The J gene is TRBJ2-3, the V gene TRBV29-1; D is undetermined. V lost 4 bases, J lost 2 bases, and 10 bases lay in between. This CDR3 has 13 residues. CDR1 and CDR2 (germline): SQVTM, ANQGSEA. The CDR3 loop is CSVVQRLTDTQYF. CDR3 nucleotide sequence: TGCAGCGTTGTACAGAGACTCACAGATACGCAGTATTTT.

CDR3 loop: CASSQGQQGGYGYTF. In DNA, the CDR3 is TGCGCCAGCAGCCAAGGACAGCAGGGTGGCTATGGCTACACCTTC. V gene TRBV4-3 combines with J gene TRBJ1-2, with TRBD1 as a possible D gene (5 bases). Germline V lookup: CDR1 LGHNA, CDR2 YSLEER. This CDR3 has 15 amino acids. Trimming pared 1 base from V and 4 bases from J, leaving 13 bases between.

The chain combines TRBV7-8 with TRBJ2-1; tentative D call: TRBD2 (6 bases). The CDR3 spans 16 residues. V was trimmed by 6 bases and J by 13 bases, leaving 28 bases between them. The germline V gene has CDR1 SGHVS and CDR2 FQNEAQ. CDR3 coding DNA: TGTGCCAGCAGGAGAGGGTGGCGATCCCCGGGGGAGACCCAGTTCTTC. This sequence encodes CASRRGWRSPGETQFF.